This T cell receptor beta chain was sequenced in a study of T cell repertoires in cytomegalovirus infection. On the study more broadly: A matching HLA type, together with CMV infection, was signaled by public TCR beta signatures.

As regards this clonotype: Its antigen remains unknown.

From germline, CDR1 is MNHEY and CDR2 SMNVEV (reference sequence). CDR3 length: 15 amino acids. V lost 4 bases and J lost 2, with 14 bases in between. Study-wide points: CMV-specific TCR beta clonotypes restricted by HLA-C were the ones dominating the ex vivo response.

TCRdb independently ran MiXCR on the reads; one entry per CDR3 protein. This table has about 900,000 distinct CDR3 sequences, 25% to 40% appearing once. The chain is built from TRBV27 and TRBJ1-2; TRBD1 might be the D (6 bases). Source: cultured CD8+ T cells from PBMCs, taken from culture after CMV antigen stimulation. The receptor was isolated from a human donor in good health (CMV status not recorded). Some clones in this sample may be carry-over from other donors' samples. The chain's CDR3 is CASSSAGTKNYGYTF. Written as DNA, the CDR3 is TGTGCCAGCAGTTCCGCCGGGACAAAAAACTATGGCTACACCTTC.